This T cell receptor (beta chain) came from a study of CD8+CD57+ T cells in acquired aplastic anemia. Study as a whole: Sorted CD4+ and CD8+ cell DNA averaged around 3.5 ug.

TCR beta VDJ combinations and CDR3 sequences were profiled from genomic DNA. One entry per CDR3 protein results from TCRdb running MiXCR on the reads. The data contain roughly 180,000 distinct CDR3 sequences, about half of them singletons. There are 13 residues in the CDR3. The germline V and J ends were trimmed by 4 bases and 2 bases, with 8 bases remaining between them. The germline gives CDR1 SNHLY, CDR2 FYNNEI. Sequenced: sorted CD4+, CD8+, or CD8+CD57+ T cells (not recorded which) from PBMCs. The receptor's source is a human donor in good health. The chain uses TRBV2 and TRBJ1-2, with D perhaps matching TRBD1 (5 bases). The DNA for the CDR3 is TGTGCCAGCAGTGGGGGCGTCAACTATGGCTACACCTTC. Encoded protein: CASSGGVNYGYTF.